This TCR beta chain derives from a study of radiation and T cells in renal cell carcinoma. Study information: Nephrectomy followed 15 Gy stereotactic body radiation by 4 weeks.

The time point: baseline pretreatment blood. Described treatment: 15 Gy SBRT to primary tumor, nephrectomy 4 weeks later. The tumor was a clear cell renal cell carcinoma. With respect to this clone: What it recognizes is unknown.

The CDR3 runs 14 residues. CDR1 and CDR2 (germline): LNHDA, SQIVND (reference sequence). V was clipped by 6 bases and J by 3 bases, with 12 bases between them. Overall study findings and caveats: From baseline, blood top tumor clonotypes peaked at 2 weeks post-radiation. Without pretreatment biopsies, baseline tumor clonotype presence was undetermined.

Measured with immunoSEQ multiplex PCR; TCRdb has only the in-frame clones, and not every one. The table has approximately 63,000 clones, approximately 80% seen once. Material: blood, obtained from a patient whose treatment included radiotherapy and nephrectomy. The rearrangement links TRBV19 to TRBJ1-5, with a weak D call TRBD1 (6 bases). This clonotype originated in a man aged 55 to 70 with renal cell carcinoma. The CDR3 DNA sequence: TGTGCCAGTAGCGACCAGGGGTACAATCAGCCCCAGCATTTT. Encoded protein: CASSDQGYNQPQHF.